A single sample gave rise to the 28 T cell receptor beta chains below, sequenced in a study of blood T cells in healthy people across ages. Next came a second PCR, run for about 7 to 12 cycles, which used a sample-barcoded 5' primer along with a J-beta primer mix. MiXCR, run by TCRdb on the 5' RACE reads, gives a single entry per CDR3 protein. Of about 1.5 million distinct CDR3 sequences in the sample, roughly two fifths were seen once. Sample: blood. Receptors were obtained from a woman between 18 and 29 years old in good health.

This clonotype was seen a handful of times. The J gene is TRBJ2-3, the V gene TRBV12-3 or TRBV12-4; a weak D match, TRBD2 (7 bases). CDR3 length: 15 amino acids. V shed 7 bases and J shed 1 base, with 15 bases lying between them. The CDR3 bases are TGTGCCAGCACATTGGGGGGGGGCGGCACAGATACGCAGTATTTT. Translating it yields CASTLGGGGTDTQYF.

This clonotype came up a few times. This rearrangement joins TRBV7-2 to TRBJ2-7; 9 positions match TRBD1. After removal of 5 bases from V and 2 bases from J, the junction contained 10 bases not matched to a gene. Germline CDR1 is SGHTA and CDR2 is FQGNSA. This CDR3 has 16 amino acids. The CDR3 sequence is CASSLLGTGYAYEQYF. For the CDR3, the DNA is TGTGCCAGCAGCCTTCTGGGGACAGGGTATGCCTACGAGCAGTACTTC.

The chain employs TRBV7-8 and TRBJ2-1, with D possibly TRBD1 on 6 matching bases. The V and J ends lost 5 bases and 2 bases respectively, with 19 bases between them. Germline CDR1 and CDR2: SGHVS and FQNEAQ. This CDR3 has 17 residues. The CDR3 here is CASSARRDITTYNEQFF. The CDR3 nucleotides read TGTGCCAGCAGCGCACGCCGGGACATAACTACCTACAATGAGCAGTTCTTC.

V gene TRBV7-2 combines with J gene TRBJ2-1; 9 bases are a match to TRBD1. The trim removed 2 bases at V and 6 bases at J, leaving 5 bases unmatched. Germline V gene data show CDR1 as SGHTA and CDR2 as FQGNSA. The CDR3 runs to 15 residues. The CDR3 nucleotides are TGTGCCAGCAGCTTATCCGGGACAGGGATCAATGAGCAGTTCTTC. It encodes CASSLSGTGINEQFF.

The chain recombines TRBV29-1 with TRBJ2-1; D may be TRBD1 (5 bases). In germline, CDR1 is SQVTM, CDR2 ANQGSEA. This CDR3 has 13 amino acids. Trimming stripped 8 bases from V and 4 bases from J, with 15 bases between. The CDR3 region has the DNA TGCAGCTCTCAGATATCAGGGTACAATGAGCAGTTCTTC. It is translated as CSSQISGYNEQFF.

This clonotype was counted between two and nine times. The chain recombines TRBV7-9 with TRBJ1-4; D remains ambiguous. The CDR3 is made up of 15 amino acids. V was shortened by 2 bases and J by 0 bases, with 7 bases between the two germline ends. Germline CDR1 and CDR2: SEHNR and FQNEAQ (reference sequence). The chain's CDR3 is CASSLPVATNEKLFF. Written as DNA, the CDR3 is TGTGCCAGCAGCTTACCAGTTGCAACTAATGAAAAACTGTTTTTT.

This chain links TRBV12-5 with TRBJ1-2; the match to TRBD1 covers 8 bases. The germline V gene has CDR1 LGHNT and CDR2 FRNRAP. With 5 bases clipped from V and 7 bases from J, the junction kept 15 bases outside the gene matches. The CDR3 is made up of 16 amino acids. The CDR3 DNA is TGTGCTAGTGGTCCCTTAGGGGGCAGGGGGCTTCTTGGCTACACCTTC. Translation: CASGPLGGRGLLGYTF.

This clonotype was observed a handful of times. The J gene is TRBJ2-5, the V gene TRBV6-1, with D possibly matching TRBD2 (5 bases). V was cut by 2 bases and J by 11 bases, with 12 bases left in between. The CDR3 spans 12 residues. Germline loops: CDR1 MNHNS, CDR2 SASEGT. CDR3 loop: CASSEFGDQQYF. Written as DNA, the CDR3 is TGTGCCAGCAGTGAATTCGGGGATCAGCAGTACTTC.

This clonotype has only a few counts. The chain has TRBV9 and TRBJ2-5, with D unclear. The length of the CDR3 is 15 residues. V was pared by 0 bases and J by 4 bases, with 13 bases between. CDR1 and CDR2 from the germline V gene are SGDLS and YYNGEE. The CDR3 protein is CASSVEGYSGETQYF. The CDR3 nucleotides are TGTGCCAGCAGCGTAGAAGGATATTCGGGAGAGACCCAGTACTTC.

This clonotype was seen a single time. The V call is TRBV4-3, the J call TRBJ2-3; unclear D gene. Germline V lookup: CDR1 LGHNA, CDR2 YSLEER. V was pared by 3 bases and J by 2 bases, with 12 bases between. The CDR3 length is 15 residues. DNA for the CDR3: TGCGCCAGCAGCCACTACGGGCTCCCCACAGATACGCAGTATTTT. The encoded protein is CASSHYGLPTDTQYF.

A remark on this clonotype: Germline is not matched at one junction end, which may reflect a read error. The chain uses TRBV30 and TRBJ2-1; 14 positions agree with TRBD2. CDR3 length: 17 residues. In germline, CDR1 is GTSNPN, CDR2 SVGIG (reference sequence). For the CDR3, the DNA is TGTGCCTGGAGTCGACTGGGGACTAGCGGGAGTAATGGTGAGCGGTTCTTC. Translated: CAWSRLGTSGSNGERFF.

The chain combines TRBV29-1 with TRBJ2-4; the D gene is possibly TRBD1 (5 bases). Germline values: CDR1 SQVTM, CDR2 ANQGSEA. V was clipped by 1 base and J by 1 base, with 11 bases between them. This CDR3 is built from 15 residues. The CDR3 sequence: CSVEVPRAAKNIQYF. CDR3 in DNA: TGCAGCGTTGAAGTTCCCAGGGCGGCCAAAAACATTCAGTACTTC.

This clonotype was found a few times. The chain links TRBV29-1 to TRBJ1-1; TRBD1 is a possible D gene (6 bases). CDR3 size: 15 residues. Germline V gives CDR1 SQVTM, CDR2 ANQGSEA. Trimming took off 4 bases at V and 6 bases at J, with 21 bases between the two ends. The CDR3 DNA sequence: TGCAGCGTTGCCCTTCGGGGGCTTCTCTTGGCTGAAGCTTTCTTT. Its protein is CSVALRGLLLAEAFF.

V gene TRBV18 combines with J gene TRBJ2-5; TRBD1 is a possible D gene (5 bases). The tail of the sequence fits TRBJ2-7 better, so the J call may be wrong. This CDR3 is 12 amino acids long. CDR1 KGHSH and CDR2 LQKENI come from the germline V gene. CDR3 loop: CASSPGHDEQYF. The CDR3 coding sequence is TGTGCCAGCTCACCCGGACACGACGAGCAGTACTTC.

This clonotype showed up just a few times. This chain links TRBV11-2 with TRBJ2-1; 7 bases are a match to TRBD2. The junction had 5 bases not matched to a gene; V was cut back by 6 bases and J by 0 bases. CDR3 length: 15 amino acids. Looked up from germline, CDR1 is SGHAT and CDR2 is FQNNGV. CDR3: CASRPLAASYNEQFF. The DNA of the CDR3 is TGTGCCAGCAGACCGCTAGCGGCCTCCTACAATGAGCAGTTCTTC.

This clonotype turned up a few times. The CDR3 DNA is TGTGCCAGCAGTTTACTCGACGGAGAGGGCGAGCAGTACTTC. Translated, it gives CASSLLDGEGEQYF. This chain connects TRBV27 to TRBJ2-7; TRBD2 is a possible D gene (5 bases). Germline assignment: CDR1 MNHEY and CDR2 SMNVEV (reference sequence). The CDR3 is made up of 14 amino acids. V dropped 2 bases and J dropped 6 bases, with 14 bases sitting between them.

This clonotype was seen a single time. The chain links TRBV7-2 to TRBJ2-3; the D gene is possibly TRBD2 (6 bases). The CDR3 length is 15 residues. Looked up from germline, CDR1 is SGHTA and CDR2 is FQGNSA. V was clipped by 5 bases and J by 0 bases, with 12 bases between them. The CDR3 DNA sequence: TGTGCCAGCAGCCAACGACTAGTGAGCACAGATACGCAGTATTTT. Protein sequence: CASSQRLVSTDTQYF.

The rearrangement joins TRBV6-2 or TRBV6-3 to TRBJ1-5; no firm D call. The CDR3 covers 12 residues. The ends were cut back, 4 bases at V and 7 bases at J, with 8 bases in the middle. The germline CDR1 and CDR2 sequences are MNHEY and SVGEGT. DNA for the CDR3: TGTGCCAGCAGTTCCTTGGGACAGCCCCAGCATTTT. It encodes CASSSLGQPQHF.

This clonotype has only a few counts. This chain links TRBV6-1 with TRBJ1-6; tentative D call: TRBD1 (5 bases). Germline assignment: CDR1 MNHNS and CDR2 SASEGT. With 5 bases removed from V and 1 base from J, the gap between germline ends came to 6 bases. CDR3 length: 14 amino acids. CDR3 region: CASSRQSYNSPLHF. In nucleotides, the CDR3 is TGTGCCAGCAGTCGACAGTCCTATAATTCACCCCTCCACTTT.

The V call is TRBV29-1, the J call TRBJ2-3, with a possible D match to TRBD2 (6 bases). This CDR3 comprises 10 residues. Per the germline V gene, CDR1 is SQVTM and CDR2 is ANQGSEA. The CDR3 sequence: CGGSSDTQYF. CDR3 DNA: TGCGGAGGGTCGTCAGATACGCAGTATTTT.

This clonotype was seen more than once but under ten times. The V and J genes are TRBV6-2 or TRBV6-3 and TRBJ2-1, with TRBD2 matching 8 bases. The length of the CDR3 is 17 residues. The germline gives CDR1 MNHEY, CDR2 SVGEGT. The J segment lost 0 bases and the V segment lost 5 bases, leaving 9 bases of the junction unmatched. The CDR3 DNA is TGTGCCAGCAGTCGAGCAACTAGCGGTAGCTCCTACAATGAGCAGTTCTTC. The encoded protein is CASSRATSGSSYNEQFF.

In this sample, this clonotype turned up a few times. This chain connects TRBV20-1 to TRBJ2-7; possibly TRBD2 for D (6 bases). CDR3 length equals 14 residues. The V end was cut by 1 base, the J end by 5 bases, with 15 bases between. Germline CDR1 DFQATT, CDR2 SNEGSKA (reference sequence). The CDR3 protein is CSARVAGPNNEQYF. The CDR3 bases are TGCAGTGCTAGAGTGGCGGGGCCAAACAACGAGCAGTACTTC.

Concerning this clonotype itself: One base away lies a much larger clone, so this may be a sequencing read error. CDR3 sequence: CASSQALAGYNEQYF. The CDR3, as DNA: TGTGCCAGCAGCCAAGCACTAGCGGGGTACAATGAGCAGTACTTC. The rearrangement joins TRBV4-2 to TRBJ2-7; TRBD2 matches 10 bases. V gave up 1 base and J gave up 7 bases; unmatched junction bases: 7. The germline gives CDR1 LGHNA, CDR2 YNFKEQ. The CDR3 contains 15 residues.

The chain recombines TRBV28 with TRBJ2-1, with D perhaps matching TRBD2 (6 bases). Germline-derived CDR1 and CDR2 are MDHEN and SYDVKM. Trimming took 3 bases from V and 8 from J, leaving 14 bases between them. There are 14 residues in the CDR3. In DNA form, the CDR3 reads TGTGCCAGCAGTTTGTCCGGGGGTCTCTATGAGCAGTTCTTC. Protein product: CASSLSGGLYEQFF.

In regard to this clonotype: This may stem from a read error, because a much larger clone lies one nucleotide away. The chain carries TRBV29-1 and TRBJ2-1; D is ambiguous. The CDR3 is 14 residues long. Germline values: CDR1 SQVTM, CDR2 ANQGSEA. The CDR3 DNA follows: TGCAGCGTTGTTAGGGCGGTTAGCTACAATGAGCGGTTCTTC. It is translated as CSVVRAVSYNERFF.

The chain uses TRBV4-3 and TRBJ2-1; TRBD2 agrees at 9 bases. This CDR3 is built from 18 residues. Germline trimming cut 4 bases from V and 0 bases from J; bases unmatched to any gene: 10. The germline V gene has CDR1 LGHNA and CDR2 YSLEER. The CDR3 region is CASSRMISGRSSYNEQFF. In DNA, the CDR3 is TGCGCCAGCAGCCGAATGATTAGCGGGAGAAGCTCCTACAATGAGCAGTTCTTC.

V usage is TRBV21-1 and J usage is TRBJ1-5; the table names TRBD1, a call not compared with the DNA. TRBV21-1 is a documented pseudogene. The CDR3 loop spans 14 amino acids. Here the CDR3 DNA reads TGTGCCAGCAGTACGGTGACAGGGAGACAGCCCCAGCATTTT. Protein sequence: CASSTVTGRQPQHF.

V and J are TRBV25-1 and TRBJ2-7; 8 bases match TRBD2. Looked up from germline, CDR1 is MGHDK and CDR2 is SYGVNS. This CDR3 region has 18 residues. J was trimmed by 0 bases and V by 5 bases; bases with no gene match: 15. CDR3 in amino acids: CASSPRGGGGPNSYEQYF. Here the CDR3 DNA reads TGTGCCAGCAGTCCCCGAGGTGGCGGGGGGCCAAACTCCTACGAGCAGTACTTC.